Reported below is one T cell receptor beta chain. The data belong to a study of blood T cell repertoires in COVID-19. At the level of the study: Specimens from acute and convalescent COVID-19 originated in the United States, Italy and Spain.

In the authors' workflow: Researchers report that nucleated cell counts were estimated from reference gene primer amplification. Profiling relied on immunoSEQ multiplex PCR, and the TCRdb table lists in-frame clones only, not all of them. That table gives V, J and clone size, and the DNA gave D and trimming. Of about 310,000 clones in the sample, about 89% were seen once. V was clipped by 4 bases and J by 6 bases, with 10 bases between them. Germline V lookup: CDR1 DFQATT, CDR2 SNEGSKA (reference sequence). This CDR3 region has 11 residues. V gene TRBV20-1 combines with J gene TRBJ2-7; the D gene is possibly TRBD1 (6 bases). The source of this sequence is a woman aged 40 to 50 who had recovered from COVID-19. The sample comprised PBMCs or T cells enriched from blood (not recorded which). In nucleotides, the CDR3 is TGCAGTGCTAAACAGGGCCGCGAGCAGTACTTC. Amino acids: CSAKQGREQYF.